This T cell receptor beta chain was documented in a study of beta chain features in type 1 diabetes. Study-wide results and caveats: Moderate yet significant TCRB CDR3 shortening was seen in Type 1 diabetes patients in all four CD4+ subsets. PCR could preferentially amplify shorter templates, alike in patients and controls. Small HLA sub-analyses could not settle whether HLA shapes TCRB rearrangement.

With 6 bases removed from V and 4 bases from J, the gap between germline ends came to 15 bases. Germline CDR1 SGHAT, CDR2 FQNNGV. This CDR3 comprises 14 residues. With regard to this clone: Antigen: not known.

All of the isolated RNA was reverse transcribed, so expressed TCRB transcripts were sequenced. It was found that naive, central memory and regulatory T cell samples averaged about 3.57 million reads. Assay: immunoSEQ multiplex PCR; the TCRdb copy retains only in-frame clones and omits some. Of 600,000 to 700,000 clones listed, roughly 12% are singletons. In total, each donor contributed a single heparinised blood draw that averaged around 120 mL. Sequenced material: naive CD4+ T cells from blood. This rearrangement joins TRBV11-2 to TRBJ2-5, with a possible D match to TRBD1 (6 bases). This receptor was taken from a young man with type 1 diabetes. Here the CDR3 DNA reads TGTGCCAGCAGTCTCCCAGGGGCCCCAGAGACCCAGTACTTC. Translation gives CASSLPGAPETQYF.